The 5 T cell receptor beta chains in this list originate from one sample, sequenced in a study of T cells in Graves' hyperthyroidism and ophthalmopathy. Amplified regions were TCR beta CDR3 sequences from RNA transcripts. Primed by the HTBI set, a first-round RT-PCR was run on the TCR CDR3. MiXCR was run by TCRdb on the multiplex PCR reads, yielding one entry per CDR3 protein. The profile shows around 610,000 distinct CDR3 sequences, under 15% of them singletons. Sequencing was performed on blood. Receptors originate from a woman in her forties with Graves' ophthalmopathy.

This clonotype was detected ten times or more. The CDR3 region is CASRTHSYTGELFF. The DNA for the CDR3 is TGTGCCAGCAGGACCCACAGTTACACCGGGGAGCTGTTTTTT. V gene TRBV11-2 combines with J gene TRBJ2-2; D not certain. Germline V gives CDR1 SGHAT, CDR2 FQNNGV. V lost 6 bases, J lost 3 bases, and 11 bases lay in between. This CDR3 comprises 14 residues.

This clonotype was found many times. This rearrangement joins TRBV20-1 to TRBJ2-5; the D gene is possibly TRBD2 (6 bases). This CDR3 contains 14 residues. V was cut by 2 bases and J by 4 bases, with 14 bases left in between. The V gene's germline CDR1 is DFQATT and CDR2 SNEGSKA (reference sequence). The CDR3 bases are TGCAGTGCTAGAACGTCGACTAGTAGAGAGACCCAGTACTTC. Protein product: CSARTSTSRETQYF.

This clonotype has at least ten counts. V and J are TRBV7-2 and TRBJ2-7, with D perhaps matching TRBD2 (6 bases). Looked up from germline, CDR1 is SGHTA and CDR2 is FQGNSA. Trimming removed 4 bases at V and 6 bases at J, with 13 bases between. This CDR3 is built from 13 residues. CDR3: CASSSQTRSEQYF. The DNA of the CDR3 is TGTGCCAGCAGCTCCCAGACTAGATCCGAGCAGTACTTC.

The chain combines TRBV5-4 with TRBJ2-5, with D perhaps given as TRBD1 or TRBD2 (5 bases each). The CDR3 covers 15 residues. Trimming pared 0 bases from V and 7 bases from J, leaving 16 bases between. Germline-derived CDR1 and CDR2 are SGHNT and YYREEE (reference sequence). CDR3 sequence: CASSLAFGAQGTQYF. Here the CDR3 DNA reads TGTGCCAGCAGCTTGGCATTCGGGGCCCAGGGGACCCAGTACTTC.

This clonotype has ten or more counts. The chain has TRBV6-5 and TRBJ1-1; D is unresolved. This CDR3 has 16 residues. Germline-derived CDR1 and CDR2 are MNHEY and SVGAGI. Trimming left V 0 bases short and J 0 bases short, with 11 bases between. The DNA of the CDR3 is TGTGCCAGCAGTTACTCGATAAGTAGAATGAACACTGAAGCTTTCTTT. It codes for CASSYSISRMNTEAFF.